Described below is a single T cell receptor beta chain sequence and its context. Its antigen is not known. The data were taken from a study of cytomegalovirus exposure and HLA in healthy donors. Overall study: Some 80 million unique TCRs from HLA-typed donors were held in an early data release. The study's findings and limits: The authors later linked a missense DCLRE1C variant to TCR beta V- and J-gene trimming. In a later analysis, CMV-associated beta chains were mostly HLA-associated, it appeared.

This CDR3 comprises 15 residues. Per germline, CDR1 MNHNS and CDR2 SASEGT. Primers: 60 Vbeta forward and 13 Jbeta reverse. Data came from immunoSEQ multiplex PCR; TCRdb stores just in-frame clones and leaves some out. Among around 100,000 clones listed, roughly 68% were seen once. The rearrangement uses TRBV6-1 and TRBJ2-5; 11 bases match TRBD2. The J call may be in error: the DNA end matches TRBJ2-7 better. The sequenced sample was PBMCs. This TCR came from a man aged 30-40 years in good health and CMV-seropositive. CDR3 amino acids: CASSSGTSGSYEQYF. CDR3 DNA sequence: TGTGCCAGCAGCTCCGGGACTAGCGGCTCCTACGAGCAGTACTTC.